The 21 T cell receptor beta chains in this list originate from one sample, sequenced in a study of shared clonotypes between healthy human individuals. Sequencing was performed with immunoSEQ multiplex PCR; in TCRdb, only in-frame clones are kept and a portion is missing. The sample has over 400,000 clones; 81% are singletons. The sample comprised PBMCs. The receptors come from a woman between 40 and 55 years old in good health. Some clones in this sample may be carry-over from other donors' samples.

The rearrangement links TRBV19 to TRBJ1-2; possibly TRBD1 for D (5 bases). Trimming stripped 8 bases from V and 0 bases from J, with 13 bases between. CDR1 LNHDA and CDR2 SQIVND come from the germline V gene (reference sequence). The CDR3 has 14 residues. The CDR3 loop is CASQEGRSNYGYTF. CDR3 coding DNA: TGTGCCAGTCAGGAGGGGCGATCTAACTATGGCTACACCTTC.

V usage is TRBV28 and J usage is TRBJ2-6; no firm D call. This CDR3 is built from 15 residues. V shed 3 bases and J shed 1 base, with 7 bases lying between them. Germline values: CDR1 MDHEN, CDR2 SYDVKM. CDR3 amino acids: CASSFWASGANVLTF. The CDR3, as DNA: TGTGCCAGCAGTTTTTGGGCGTCTGGGGCCAACGTCCTGACTTTC.

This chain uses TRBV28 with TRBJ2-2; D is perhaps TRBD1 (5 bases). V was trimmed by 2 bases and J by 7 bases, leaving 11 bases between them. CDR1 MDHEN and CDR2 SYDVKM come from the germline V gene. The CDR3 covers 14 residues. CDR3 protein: CASSLAGSGGELFF. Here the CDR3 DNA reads TGTGCCAGCAGTTTAGCAGGGTCAGGCGGGGAGCTGTTTTTT.

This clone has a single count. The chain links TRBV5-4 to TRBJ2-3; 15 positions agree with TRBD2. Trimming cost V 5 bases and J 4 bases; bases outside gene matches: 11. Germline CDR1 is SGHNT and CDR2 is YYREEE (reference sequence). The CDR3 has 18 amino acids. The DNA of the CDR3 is TGTGCCAGCAGAAACCCGGGACTAGCGGGAGGCGGGGCAGATACGCAGTATTTT. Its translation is CASRNPGLAGGGADTQYF.

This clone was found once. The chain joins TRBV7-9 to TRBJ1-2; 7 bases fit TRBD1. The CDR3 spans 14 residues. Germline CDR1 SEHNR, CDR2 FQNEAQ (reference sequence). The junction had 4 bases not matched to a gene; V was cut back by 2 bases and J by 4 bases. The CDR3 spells CASSLRAGGYGYTF. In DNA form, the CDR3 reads TGTGCCAGCAGCTTACGGGCAGGGGGCTATGGCTACACCTTC.

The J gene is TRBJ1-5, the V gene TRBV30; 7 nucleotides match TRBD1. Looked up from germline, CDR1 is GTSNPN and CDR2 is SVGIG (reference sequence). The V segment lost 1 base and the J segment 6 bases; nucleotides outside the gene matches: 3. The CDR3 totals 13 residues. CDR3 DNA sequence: TGTGCCTGGAGTGAAGGGGGCGGTCAGCCCCAGCATTTT. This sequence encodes CAWSEGGGQPQHF.

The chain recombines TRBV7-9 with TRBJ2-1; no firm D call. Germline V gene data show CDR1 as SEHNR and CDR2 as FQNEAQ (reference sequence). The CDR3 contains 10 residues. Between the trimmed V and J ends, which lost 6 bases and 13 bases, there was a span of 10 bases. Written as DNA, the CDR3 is TGTGCCAGCAGGGCCGGCCTCCAGTTCTTC. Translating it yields CASRAGLQFF. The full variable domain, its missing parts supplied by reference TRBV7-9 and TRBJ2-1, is DTGVSQNPRHKITKRGQNVTFRCDPISEHNRLYWYRQTLGQGPEFLTYFQNEAQLEKSRLLSDRFSAERPKGSFSTLEIQRTEQGDSAMYLCASRAGLQFFGPGTRLTVL.

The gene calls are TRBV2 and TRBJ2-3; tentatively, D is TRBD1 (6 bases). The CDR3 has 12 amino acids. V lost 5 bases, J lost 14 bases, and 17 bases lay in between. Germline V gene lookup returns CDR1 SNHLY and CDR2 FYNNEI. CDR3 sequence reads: CASSYSSDSSYF. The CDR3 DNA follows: TGTGCCAGCAGTTATAGTTCGGACAGCTCGTATTTT. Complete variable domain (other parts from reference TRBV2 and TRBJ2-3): EPEVTQTPSHQVTQMGQEVILRCVPISNHLYFYWYRQILGQKVEFLVSFYNNEISEKSEIFDDQFSVERPDGSNFTLKIRSTKLEDSAMYFCASSYSSDSSYFGPGTRLTVL.

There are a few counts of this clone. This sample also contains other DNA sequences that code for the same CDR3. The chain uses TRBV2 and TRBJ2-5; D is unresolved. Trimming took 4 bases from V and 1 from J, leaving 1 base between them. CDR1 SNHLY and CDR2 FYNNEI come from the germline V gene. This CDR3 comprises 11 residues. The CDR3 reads CASSAQETQYF. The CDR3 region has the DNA TGTGCCAGCAGTGCCCAAGAGACCCAGTACTTC. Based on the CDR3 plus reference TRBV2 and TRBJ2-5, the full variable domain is EPEVTQTPSHQVTQMGQEVILRCVPISNHLYFYWYRQILGQKVEFLVSFYNNEISEKSEIFDDQFSVERPDGSNFTLKIRSTKLEDSAMYFCASSAQETQYFGPGTRLLVL.

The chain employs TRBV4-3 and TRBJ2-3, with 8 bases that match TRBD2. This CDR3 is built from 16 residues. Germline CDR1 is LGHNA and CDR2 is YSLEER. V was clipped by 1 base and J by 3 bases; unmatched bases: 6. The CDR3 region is CASSQVMASGTDTQYF. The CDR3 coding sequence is TGCGCCAGCAGCCAAGTGATGGCTAGCGGGACAGATACGCAGTATTTT.

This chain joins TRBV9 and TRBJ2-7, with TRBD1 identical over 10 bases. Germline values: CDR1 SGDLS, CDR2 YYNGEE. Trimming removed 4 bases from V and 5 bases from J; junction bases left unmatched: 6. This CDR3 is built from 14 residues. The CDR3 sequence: CASSPDRGLNEQYF. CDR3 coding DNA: TGTGCCAGCAGCCCCGACAGGGGGCTCAACGAGCAGTACTTC.

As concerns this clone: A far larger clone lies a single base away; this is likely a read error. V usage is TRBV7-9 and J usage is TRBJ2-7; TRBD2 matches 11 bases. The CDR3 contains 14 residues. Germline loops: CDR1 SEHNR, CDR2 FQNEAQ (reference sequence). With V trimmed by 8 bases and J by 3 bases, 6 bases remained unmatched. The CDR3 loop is CASGGGTSGYEQYF. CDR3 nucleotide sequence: TGTGCCAGCGGCGGAGGGACTAGCGGCTACGAGCAGTACTTC.

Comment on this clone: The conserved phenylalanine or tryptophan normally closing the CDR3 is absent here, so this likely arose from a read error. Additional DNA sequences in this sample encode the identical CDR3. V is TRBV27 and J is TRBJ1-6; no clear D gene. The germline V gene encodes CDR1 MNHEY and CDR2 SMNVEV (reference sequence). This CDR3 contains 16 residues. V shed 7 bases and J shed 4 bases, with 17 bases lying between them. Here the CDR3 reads CASTPRGAGYNSPLHS. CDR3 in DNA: TGTGCCAGCACCCCGCGAGGCGCAGGATATAATTCACCCCTCCACTCT.

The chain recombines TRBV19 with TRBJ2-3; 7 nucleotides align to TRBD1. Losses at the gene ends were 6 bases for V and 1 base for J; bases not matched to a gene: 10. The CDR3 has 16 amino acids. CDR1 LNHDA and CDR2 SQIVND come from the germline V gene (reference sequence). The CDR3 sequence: CASSPGQADRTDTQYF. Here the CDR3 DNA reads TGTGCCAGTAGCCCAGGACAGGCGGATCGCACAGATACGCAGTATTTT.

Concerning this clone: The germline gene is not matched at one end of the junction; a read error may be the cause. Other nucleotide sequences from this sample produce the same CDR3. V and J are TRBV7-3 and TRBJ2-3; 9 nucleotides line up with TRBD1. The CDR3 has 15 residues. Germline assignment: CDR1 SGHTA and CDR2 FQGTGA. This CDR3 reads CASSSNRGLGDTQYF. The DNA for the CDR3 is TGTGCTAGCAGCTCGAACAGGGGGCTGGGAGATACGCAGTATTTT.

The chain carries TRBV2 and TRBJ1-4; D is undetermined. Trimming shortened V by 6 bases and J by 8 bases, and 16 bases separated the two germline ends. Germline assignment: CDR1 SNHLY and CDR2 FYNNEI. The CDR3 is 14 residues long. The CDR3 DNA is TGTGCCAGCAGCCCAACCATGCGGAAAGAAAAACTGTTTTTT. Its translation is CASSPTMRKEKLFF.

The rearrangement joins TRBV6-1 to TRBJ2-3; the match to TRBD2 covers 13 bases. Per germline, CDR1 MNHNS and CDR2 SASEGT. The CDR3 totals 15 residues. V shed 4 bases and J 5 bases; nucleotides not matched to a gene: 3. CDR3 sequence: CASSALAGGQDTQYF. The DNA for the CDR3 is TGTGCCAGCAGTGCACTAGCGGGAGGGCAAGATACGCAGTATTTT.

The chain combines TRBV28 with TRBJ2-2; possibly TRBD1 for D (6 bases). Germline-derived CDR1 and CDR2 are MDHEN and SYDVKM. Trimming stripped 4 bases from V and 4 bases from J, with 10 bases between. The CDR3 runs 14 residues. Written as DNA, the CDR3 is TGTGCCAGCAGTTCTAGGGGGAGCACCGGGGAGCTGTTTTTT. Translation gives CASSSRGSTGELFF.

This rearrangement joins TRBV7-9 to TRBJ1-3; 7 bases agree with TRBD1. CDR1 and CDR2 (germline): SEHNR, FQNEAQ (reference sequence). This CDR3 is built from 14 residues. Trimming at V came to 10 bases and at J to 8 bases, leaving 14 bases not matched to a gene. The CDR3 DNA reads TGTGCCATTCCCAAGGGGGCCGTCGCGGACACCATATATTTT. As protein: CAIPKGAVADTIYF.

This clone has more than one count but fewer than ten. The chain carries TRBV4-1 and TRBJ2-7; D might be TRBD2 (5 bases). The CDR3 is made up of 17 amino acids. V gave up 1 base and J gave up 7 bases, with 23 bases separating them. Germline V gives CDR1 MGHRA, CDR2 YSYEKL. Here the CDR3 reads CASSQVALGFSEKEQYF. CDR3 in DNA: TGCGCCAGCAGCCAAGTAGCACTAGGCTTCTCGGAGAAAGAGCAGTACTTC.

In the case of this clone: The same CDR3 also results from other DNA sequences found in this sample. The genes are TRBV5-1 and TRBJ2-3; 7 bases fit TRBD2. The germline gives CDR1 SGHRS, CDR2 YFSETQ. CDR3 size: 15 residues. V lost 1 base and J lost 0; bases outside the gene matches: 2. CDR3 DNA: TGCGCCAGCAGCTTGCTAGCGGAGAGCACAGATACGCAGTATTTT. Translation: CASSLLAESTDTQYF.